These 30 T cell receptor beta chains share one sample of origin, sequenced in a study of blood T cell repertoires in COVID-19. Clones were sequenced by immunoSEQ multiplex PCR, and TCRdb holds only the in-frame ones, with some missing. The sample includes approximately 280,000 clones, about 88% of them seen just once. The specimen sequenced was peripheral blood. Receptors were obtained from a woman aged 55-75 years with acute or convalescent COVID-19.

DNA for the CDR3: TGTGCCAGCAGCGTCCGCGGGACTGGACCGTCCTACAATGAGCAGTTCTTC. As protein: CASSVRGTGPSYNEQFF. This chain uses TRBV9 with TRBJ2-1; perhaps TRBD2 as D (6 bases). V was clipped by 2 bases and J by 1 base, with 16 bases between them. The CDR3 extends over 17 amino acids. CDR1 and CDR2 from the germline V gene are SGDLS and YYNGEE.

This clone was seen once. CDR3 DNA sequence: TGTGCCAGCTCGGACAACAGGGCTAGCAATCAGCCCCAGCATTTT. Amino acid sequence: CASSDNRASNQPQHF. The chain joins TRBV18 to TRBJ1-5, with a weak D call TRBD1 (6 bases). V lost 6 bases, J lost 0 bases, and 12 bases lay in between. The CDR3 runs 15 residues. Germline V lookup: CDR1 KGHSH, CDR2 LQKENI.

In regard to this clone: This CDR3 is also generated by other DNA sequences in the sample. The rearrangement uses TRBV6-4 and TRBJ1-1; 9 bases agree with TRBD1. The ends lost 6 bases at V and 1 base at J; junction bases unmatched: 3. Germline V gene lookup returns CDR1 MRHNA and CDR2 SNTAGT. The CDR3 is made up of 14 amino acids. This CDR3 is CASRGTGRNTEAFF. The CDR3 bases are TGTGCCAGCAGAGGGACAGGGCGGAACACTGAAGCTTTCTTT.

Written as DNA, the CDR3 is TGCGCCAGGGTCAGGGGGTTGGGGGAAAAACTGTTTTTT. It is translated as CARVRGLGEKLFF. The chain combines TRBV4-1 with TRBJ1-4; 7 positions match TRBD1. The CDR3 spans 13 residues. Germline loops: CDR1 MGHRA, CDR2 YSYEKL. V lost 9 bases and J lost 8; bases outside the gene matches: 9.

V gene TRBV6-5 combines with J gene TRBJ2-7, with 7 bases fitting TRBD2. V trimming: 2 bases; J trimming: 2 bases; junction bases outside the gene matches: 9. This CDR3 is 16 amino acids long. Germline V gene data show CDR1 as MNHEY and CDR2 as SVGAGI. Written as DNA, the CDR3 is TGTGCCAGCAGTTACCGGACTAGTGGTGTCCCCTACGAGCAGTACTTC. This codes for CASSYRTSGVPYEQYF.

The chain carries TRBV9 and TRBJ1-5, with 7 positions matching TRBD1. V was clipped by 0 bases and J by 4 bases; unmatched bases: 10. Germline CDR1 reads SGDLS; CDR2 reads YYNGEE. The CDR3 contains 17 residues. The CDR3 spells CASSVGSGTALNQPQHF. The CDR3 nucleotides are TGTGCCAGCAGCGTAGGATCCGGGACAGCGTTAAATCAGCCCCAGCATTTT.

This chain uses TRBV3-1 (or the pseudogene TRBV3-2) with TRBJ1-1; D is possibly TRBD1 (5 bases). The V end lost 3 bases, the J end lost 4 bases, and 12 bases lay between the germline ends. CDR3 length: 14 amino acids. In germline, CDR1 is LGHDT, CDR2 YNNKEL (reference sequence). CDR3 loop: CASSQGLIGTEAFF. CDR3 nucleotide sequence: TGTGCCAGCAGCCAGGGGCTGATTGGCACTGAAGCTTTCTTT.

Written as DNA, the CDR3 is TGTGCCAGTAGGAAAAACAGGGATGCCGGGGAGCTGTTTTTT. Translated, it gives CASRKNRDAGELFF. J is TRBJ2-2 and V is TRBV19, with D possibly TRBD1 on 6 matching bases. Germline V gives CDR1 LNHDA, CDR2 SQIVND (reference sequence). The CDR3 sequence is 14 residues long. V was trimmed by 6 bases and J by 6 bases, leaving 14 bases between them.

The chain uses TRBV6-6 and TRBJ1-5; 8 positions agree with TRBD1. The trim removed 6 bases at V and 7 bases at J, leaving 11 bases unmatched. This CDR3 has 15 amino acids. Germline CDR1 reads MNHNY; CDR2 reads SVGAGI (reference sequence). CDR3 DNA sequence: TGTGCCAGCAGCCTCGGACAGGGTGGAAGACAGCCCCAGCATTTT. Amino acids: CASSLGQGGRQPQHF.

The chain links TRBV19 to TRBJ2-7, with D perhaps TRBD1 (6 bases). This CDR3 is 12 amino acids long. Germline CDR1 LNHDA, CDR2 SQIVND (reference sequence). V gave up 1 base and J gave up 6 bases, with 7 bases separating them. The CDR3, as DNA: TGTGCCAGTAGTATAGTAGGGGGCGAGCAGTACTTC. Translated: CASSIVGGEQYF.

The CDR3 DNA reads as TGTGCCAGCAGTTTGGGTAGCGCCCGGGTGGAGACCCAGTACTTC. This codes for CASSLGSARVETQYF. The chain recombines TRBV28 with TRBJ2-5; a possible D gene is TRBD2 (5 bases). The CDR3 runs 15 residues. V gave up 3 bases and J gave up 5 bases, with 16 bases separating them. Germline CDR1 MDHEN, CDR2 SYDVKM.

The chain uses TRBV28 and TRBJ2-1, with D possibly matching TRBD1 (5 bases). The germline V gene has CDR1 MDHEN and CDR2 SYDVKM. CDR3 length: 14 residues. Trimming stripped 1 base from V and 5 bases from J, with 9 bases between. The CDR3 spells CASSLFQGDNEQFF. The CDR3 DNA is TGTGCCAGCAGTTTATTCCAGGGTGACAATGAGCAGTTCTTC.

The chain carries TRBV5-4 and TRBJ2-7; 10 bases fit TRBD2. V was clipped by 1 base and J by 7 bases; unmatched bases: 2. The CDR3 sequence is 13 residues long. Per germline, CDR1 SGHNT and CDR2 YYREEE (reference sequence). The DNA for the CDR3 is TGTGCCAGCAGCTTGTCACTAGCGGGGGAGCAGTACTTC. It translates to CASSLSLAGEQYF. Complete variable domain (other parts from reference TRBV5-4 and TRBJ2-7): ETGVTQSPTHLIKTRGQQVTLRCSSQSGHNTVSWYQQALGQGPQFIFQYYREEENGRGNFPPRFSGLQFPNYSSELNVNALELDDSALYLCASSLSLAGEQYFGPGTRLTVT.

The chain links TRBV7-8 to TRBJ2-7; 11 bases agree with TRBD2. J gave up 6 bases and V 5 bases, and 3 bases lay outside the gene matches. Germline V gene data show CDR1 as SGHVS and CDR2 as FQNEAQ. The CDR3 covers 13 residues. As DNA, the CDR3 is TGTGCCAGCAGCCCTAGCGGGGGGCTCGAGCAGTACTTC. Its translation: CASSPSGGLEQYF.

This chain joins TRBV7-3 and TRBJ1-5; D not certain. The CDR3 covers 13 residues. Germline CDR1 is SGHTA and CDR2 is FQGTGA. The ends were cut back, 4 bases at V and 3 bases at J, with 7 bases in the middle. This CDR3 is CASSSGHNQPQHF. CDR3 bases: TGTGCCAGCAGCTCTGGGCACAATCAGCCCCAGCATTTT. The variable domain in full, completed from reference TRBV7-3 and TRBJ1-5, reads GAGVSQTPSNKVTEKGKYVELRCDPISGHTALYWYRQSLGQGPEFLIYFQGTGAADDSGLPNDRFFAVRPEGSVSTLKIQRTERGDSAVYLCASSSGHNQPQHFGDGTRLSIL.

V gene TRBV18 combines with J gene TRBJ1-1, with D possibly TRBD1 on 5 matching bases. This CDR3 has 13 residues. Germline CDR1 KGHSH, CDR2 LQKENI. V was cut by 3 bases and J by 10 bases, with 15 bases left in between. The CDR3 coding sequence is TGTGCCAGCTCACCTCGGACGCAGGGACTAGCTTTCTTT. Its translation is CASSPRTQGLAFF.

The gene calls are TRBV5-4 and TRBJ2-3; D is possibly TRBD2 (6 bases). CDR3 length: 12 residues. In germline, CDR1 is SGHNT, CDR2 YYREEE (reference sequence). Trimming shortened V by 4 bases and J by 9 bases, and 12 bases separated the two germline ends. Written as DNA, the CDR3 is TGTGCCAGCAGCCCGGAGGGTATCACGCAGTATTTT. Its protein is CASSPEGITQYF.

CDR3 bases: TGTGCCAGCAGCTTAACAACGGGGTTAGGCTATGAGCAGTTCTTC. As protein: CASSLTTGLGYEQFF. The chain couples TRBV7-8 to TRBJ2-1, with a tentative D call TRBD2 (5 bases). Germline V lookup: CDR1 SGHVS, CDR2 FQNEAQ. The V end was cut by 2 bases, the J end by 8 bases, with 16 bases between. This CDR3 has 15 amino acids.

The CDR3 reads CASSKDGDRRKETQYF. CDR3 coding DNA: TGTGCCAGCAGCAAAGACGGGGACAGACGAAAAGAGACCCAGTACTTC. The chain has TRBV21-1 and TRBJ2-5; the listed D gene, TRBD1, was not tested against the DNA. TRBV21-1 is a listed pseudogene. The CDR3 is 16 residues long.

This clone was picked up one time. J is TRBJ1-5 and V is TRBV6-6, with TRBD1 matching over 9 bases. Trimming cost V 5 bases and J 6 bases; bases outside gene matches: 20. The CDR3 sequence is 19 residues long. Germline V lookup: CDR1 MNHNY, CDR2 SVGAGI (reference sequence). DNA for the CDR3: TGTGCCAGCAGTCGTACATTGACAGGGGGAAATAGGCTAAGTCAGCCCCAGCATTTT. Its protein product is CASSRTLTGGNRLSQPQHF.

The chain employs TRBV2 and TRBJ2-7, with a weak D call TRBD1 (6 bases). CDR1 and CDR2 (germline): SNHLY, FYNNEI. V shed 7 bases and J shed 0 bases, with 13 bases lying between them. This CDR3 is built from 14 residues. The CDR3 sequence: CASKPDRSSYEQYF. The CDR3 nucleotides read TGTGCCAGCAAACCAGACAGGAGCTCCTACGAGCAGTACTTC.

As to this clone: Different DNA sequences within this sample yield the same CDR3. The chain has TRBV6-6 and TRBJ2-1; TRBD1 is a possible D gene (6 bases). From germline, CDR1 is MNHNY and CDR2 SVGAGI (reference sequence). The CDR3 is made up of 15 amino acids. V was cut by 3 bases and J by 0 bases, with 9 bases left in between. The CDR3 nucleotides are TGTGCCAGCAGTTATGGGGGCAGCTCCTACAATGAGCAGTTCTTC. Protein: CASSYGGSSYNEQFF.

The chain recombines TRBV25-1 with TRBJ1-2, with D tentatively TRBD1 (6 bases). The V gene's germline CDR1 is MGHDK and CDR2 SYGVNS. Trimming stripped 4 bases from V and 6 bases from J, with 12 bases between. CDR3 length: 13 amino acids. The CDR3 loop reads CASSVQGVDGYTF. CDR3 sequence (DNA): TGTGCCAGCAGTGTACAGGGAGTGGATGGCTACACCTTC.

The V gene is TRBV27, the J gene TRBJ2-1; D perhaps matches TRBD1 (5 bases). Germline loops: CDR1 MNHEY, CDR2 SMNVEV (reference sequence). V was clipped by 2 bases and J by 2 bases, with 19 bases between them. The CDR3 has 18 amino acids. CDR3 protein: CASSLTPWATDPYNEQFF. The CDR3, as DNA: TGTGCCAGCAGTTTAACCCCGTGGGCGACAGACCCCTACAATGAGCAGTTCTTC.

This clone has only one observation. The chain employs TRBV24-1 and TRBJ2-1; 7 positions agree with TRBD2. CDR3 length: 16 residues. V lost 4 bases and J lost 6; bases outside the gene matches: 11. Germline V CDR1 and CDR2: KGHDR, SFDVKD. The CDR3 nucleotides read TGTGCCACCAGTGACCCTATGTCGCGGGGGTCCAATGAGCAGTTCTTC. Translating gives CATSDPMSRGSNEQFF.

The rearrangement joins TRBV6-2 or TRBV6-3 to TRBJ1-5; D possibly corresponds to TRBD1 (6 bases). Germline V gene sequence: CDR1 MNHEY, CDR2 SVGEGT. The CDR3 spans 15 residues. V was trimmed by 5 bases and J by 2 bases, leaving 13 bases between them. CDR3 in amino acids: CASSPRTVGNQPQHF. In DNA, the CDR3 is TGTGCCAGCAGTCCGAGGACAGTTGGCAATCAGCCCCAGCATTTT.

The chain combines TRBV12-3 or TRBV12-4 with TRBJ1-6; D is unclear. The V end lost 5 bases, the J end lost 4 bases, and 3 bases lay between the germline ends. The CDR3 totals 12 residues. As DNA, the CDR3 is TGTGCCAGCAGTCTTTATAATTCACCCCTCCACTTT. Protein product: CASSLYNSPLHF.

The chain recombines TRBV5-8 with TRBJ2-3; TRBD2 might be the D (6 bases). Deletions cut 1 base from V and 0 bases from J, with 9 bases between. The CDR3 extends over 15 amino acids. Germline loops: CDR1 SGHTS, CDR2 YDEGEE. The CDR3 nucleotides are TGTGCCAGCAGCTTGTTGGGGACTAGCACAGATACGCAGTATTTT. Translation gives CASSLLGTSTDTQYF. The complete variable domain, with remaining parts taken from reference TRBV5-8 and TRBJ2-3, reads EAGVTQSPTHLIKTRGQQATLRCSPISGHTSVYWYQQALGLGLQFLLWYDEGEERNRGNFPPRFSGRQFPNYSSELNVNALELEDSALYLCASSLLGTSTDTQYFGPGTRLTVL.

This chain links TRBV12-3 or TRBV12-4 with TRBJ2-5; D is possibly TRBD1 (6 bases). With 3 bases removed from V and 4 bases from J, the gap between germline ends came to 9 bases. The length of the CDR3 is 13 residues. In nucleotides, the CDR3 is TGTGCCAGCAGTTTGGGGACAAGAGAGACCCAGTACTTC. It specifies CASSLGTRETQYF.

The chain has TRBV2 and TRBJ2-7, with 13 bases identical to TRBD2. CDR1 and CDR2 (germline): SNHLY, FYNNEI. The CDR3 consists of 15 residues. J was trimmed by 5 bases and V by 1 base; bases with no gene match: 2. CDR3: CASSEGLAGGHEQYF. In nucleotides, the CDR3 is TGTGCCAGCAGTGAAGGACTAGCGGGGGGCCACGAGCAGTACTTC.